Sequencing of this TCR beta chain was carried out in a study of vaccination effects on CD4 cells after COVID-19. The CDR3 spans 13 residues. CDR1 is SQVTM and CDR2 is ANQGSEA in the germline V gene. Trimming cost V 5 bases and J 5 bases, with 10 bases left between them. CD4+ T cells were isolated after about eleven days of culture. Concerning this clone: What it recognizes is unknown.

Generated by immunoSEQ multiplex PCR, the TCRdb table keeps only in-frame clones and is missing some. The sample holds roughly 50,000 clones, approximately 61% seen once. The sequence came from a human donor who received a COVID-19 vaccine. The sample consisted of CD4+ T cells from PBMCs cultured without peptide, taken before COVID-19 vaccination. The rearrangement uses TRBV29-1 and TRBJ1-6, with D possibly TRBD1 on 5 matching bases. Written as DNA, the CDR3 is TGCAGCGTTAGGGGAAGGGATAATTCACCCCTCCACTTT. Encoded protein: CSVRGRDNSPLHF. The whole variable domain, filled in from reference TRBV29-1 and TRBJ1-6, reads SAVISQKPSRDICQRGTSLTIQCQVDSQVTMMFWYRQQPGQSLTLIATANQGSEATYESGFVIDKFPISRPNLTFSTLTVSNMSPEDSSIYLCSVRGRDNSPLHFGNGTRLTVT.